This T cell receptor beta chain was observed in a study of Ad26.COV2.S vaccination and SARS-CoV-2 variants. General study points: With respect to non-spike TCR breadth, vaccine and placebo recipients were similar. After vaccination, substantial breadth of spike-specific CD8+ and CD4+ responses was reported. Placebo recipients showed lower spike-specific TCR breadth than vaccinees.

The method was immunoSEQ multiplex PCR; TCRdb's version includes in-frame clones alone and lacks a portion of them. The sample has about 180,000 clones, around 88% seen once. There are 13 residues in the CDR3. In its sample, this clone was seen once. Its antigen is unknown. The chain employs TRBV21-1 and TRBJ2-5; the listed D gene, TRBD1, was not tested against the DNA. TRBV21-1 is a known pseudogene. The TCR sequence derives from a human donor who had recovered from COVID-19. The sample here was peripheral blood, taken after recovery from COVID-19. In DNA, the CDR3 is TGTGCCTCCCCCCAGGGGATACAAGAGACCCAGTACTTC. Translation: CASPQGIQETQYF.